This entry lists 17 T cell receptor beta chains sequenced from one sample in a study of post-analysis software for immune sequencing data. Study results and caveats: There were five TRBV segments more frequent in patients than controls, and TRBV5-6, TRBV5-1 and TRBV20-1 were among them.

These receptors lack a known antigen. Unique molecular identifiers were carried by the TCR beta cDNA libraries. A single record per CDR3 protein comes from TCRdb applying MiXCR to the PCR reads. The table records 250,000 to 300,000 distinct CDR3 sequences, 30% to 45% of them present only once. Sequenced input: blood. The receptors stem from a girl aged 5 to 17 with multiple sclerosis.

The chain recombines TRBV27 with TRBJ2-1, with TRBD2 identical over 11 bases. This CDR3 is 20 amino acids long. J lost 0 bases, V lost 6 bases, and 16 bases had no gene match. Germline assignment: CDR1 MNHEY and CDR2 SMNVEV (reference sequence). Written as DNA, the CDR3 is TGTGCCAGCAGCGTTGAACTAGCGGGAGCCCCCGATAGCTCCTACAATGAGCAGTTCTTC. Protein sequence: CASSVELAGAPDSSYNEQFF.

The chain's CDR3 is CAISESTGGPTYEQYF. CDR3 nucleotides: TGTGCCATCAGTGAGTCGACAGGGGGCCCTACCTACGAGCAGTACTTC. The chain combines TRBV10-3 with TRBJ2-4; 10 bases line up with TRBD1. The closer fit of TRBJ2-7 to the DNA end suggests the J call may be wrong. Per the germline V gene, CDR1 is ENHRY and CDR2 is SYGVKD. This CDR3 contains 16 residues.

The gene calls are TRBV20-1 and TRBJ2-1; 11 bases agree with TRBD2. V was clipped by 5 bases and J by 0 bases; unmatched bases: 3. The CDR3 extends over 15 amino acids. Germline V gives CDR1 DFQATT, CDR2 SNEGSKA (reference sequence). The CDR3 region has the DNA TGCAGTGCTCGGGGACTAGCGGACTCCTACAATGAGCAGTTCTTC. It encodes CSARGLADSYNEQFF.

This sequence joins TRBV20-1 and TRBJ2-7; possible D gene TRBD2, 6 bases. Trimming took off 5 bases at V and 5 bases at J, with 22 bases between the two ends. Germline CDR1 and CDR2: DFQATT and SNEGSKA (reference sequence). This CDR3 comprises 15 residues. The CDR3 coding sequence is TGCAGTGCTCGCGATGTGAGGACGGGGGAGCACGAGCAGTACTTC. Its translation is CSARDVRTGEHEQYF.

The chain links TRBV5-1 to TRBJ1-6; 7 bases map to TRBD1. The CDR3 is made up of 16 amino acids. The germline V gene has CDR1 SGHRS and CDR2 YFSETQ. V lost 0 bases and J lost 9; bases outside the gene matches: 9. Here the CDR3 reads CASSLDRGSESSPLHF. As DNA, the CDR3 is TGCGCCAGCAGCTTGGACAGGGGATCGGAAAGTTCACCCCTCCACTTT.

V and J are TRBV6-2 or TRBV6-3 and TRBJ1-1; 12 bases agree with TRBD1. The germline V gene encodes CDR1 MNHEY and CDR2 SVGEGT. CDR3 length equals 14 residues. V lost 10 bases and J lost 12; bases outside the gene matches: 15. The CDR3 loop reads CANNDPGQGAKTFF. The CDR3 bases are TGTGCCAACAATGACCCGGGACAGGGGGCGAAGACTTTCTTT.

In its sample, this clonotype was seen many times. The genes are TRBV3-1 and TRBJ2-6, with TRBD2 matching over 8 bases. Unmatched junction bases numbered 6, after V lost 5 bases and J lost 0 bases. There are 17 residues in the CDR3. The germline V gene has CDR1 LGHDT and CDR2 YNNKEL (reference sequence). DNA of the CDR3: TGTGCCAGCAGCTGGCGGGGGGCGGTCTCTGGGGCCAACGTCCTGACTTTC. It codes for CASSWRGAVSGANVLTF.

V gene TRBV10-1 combines with J gene TRBJ2-7; the D call may be TRBD1 or TRBD2 (5 bases each). CDR3 length: 19 residues. V lost 4 bases, J lost 0 bases, and 25 bases lay in between. Germline CDR1 reads WNHNN; CDR2 reads SYGVQD (reference sequence). CDR3 region: CASSGSAREGTPSSYEQYF. CDR3 nucleotides: TGCGCCAGCAGTGGTTCGGCCAGGGAAGGGACCCCCTCCTCCTACGAGCAGTACTTC.

The chain joins TRBV11-3 to TRBJ2-1; D may be TRBD1 or TRBD2 (6 bases each). Germline V gives CDR1 SGHNT, CDR2 YENEEA. V was trimmed by 5 bases and J by 7 bases, leaving 15 bases between them. The CDR3 loop spans 14 amino acids. The CDR3 loop reads CASSPRGGWNEQFF. Written as DNA, the CDR3 is TGTGCCAGCAGCCCCCGAGGGGGGTGGAATGAGCAGTTCTTC.

On this clonotype itself: A much more abundant neighbour one base away suggests this may be a read error. This CDR3 reads CASSLDSGRAGETQFF. In DNA, the CDR3 is TGCGCCAGCAGCTTGGATAGCGGGAGGGCCGGGGAGACCCAGTTCTTC. The rearrangement uses TRBV5-1 and TRBJ2-1; 11 bases align to TRBD2. Germline V gene lookup returns CDR1 SGHRS and CDR2 YFSETQ. The CDR3 runs 16 residues. The V segment lost 0 bases and the J segment 13 bases; nucleotides outside the gene matches: 12.

This clonotype has a count of ten or more. This chain connects TRBV7-9 to TRBJ2-1, with a possible D match to TRBD2 (5 bases). Germline V lookup: CDR1 SEHNR, CDR2 FQNEAQ (reference sequence). Trimming shortened V by 2 bases and J by 0 bases, and 8 bases separated the two germline ends. The CDR3 contains 15 residues. This chain's CDR3 is CASSLHGISYNEQFF. The CDR3 bases are TGTGCCAGCAGCTTACACGGGATCTCCTACAATGAGCAGTTCTTC.

The V and J genes are TRBV18 and TRBJ1-1, with D perhaps matching TRBD1 (5 bases). CDR1 and CDR2 from the germline V gene are KGHSH and LQKENI. The CDR3 covers 16 residues. The ends were cut back, 4 bases at V and 0 bases at J, with 15 bases in the middle. CDR3 sequence (DNA): TGTGCCAGCTCACTCCCGCGAGAAGGGGTGAACACTGAAGCTTTCTTT. Encoded protein: CASSLPREGVNTEAFF. Complete variable domain (other parts from reference TRBV18 and TRBJ1-1): NAGVMQNPRHLVRRRGQEARLRCSPMKGHSHVYWYRQLPEEGLKFMVYLQKENIIDESGMPKERFSAEFPKEGPSILRIQQVVRGDSAAYFCASSLPREGVNTEAFFGQGTRLTVV.

This clonotype was picked up many times. This chain joins TRBV20-1 and TRBJ2-7; tentatively, D is TRBD2 (6 bases). Trimming pared 0 bases from V and 1 base from J, leaving 13 bases between. This CDR3 spans 15 amino acids. In germline, CDR1 is DFQATT, CDR2 SNEGSKA (reference sequence). The CDR3 DNA sequence: TGCAGTGCTAGAGATCTCCGCCGGGGGTCCTACGAGCAGTACTTC. Protein sequence: CSARDLRRGSYEQYF.

This clonotype showed up just a few times. V gene TRBV14 combines with J gene TRBJ2-2, with D maybe TRBD2 (5 bases). Trimming cost V 4 bases and J 6 bases, with 12 bases left between them. In germline, CDR1 is SGHDN, CDR2 FVKESK. The CDR3 has 14 residues. This CDR3 is CASSPRRSAGELFF. CDR3 nucleotides: TGTGCCAGCAGCCCCCGACGTAGCGCCGGGGAGCTGTTTTTT.

This clonotype has ten or more counts. The rearrangement links TRBV7-2 to TRBJ1-5; no clear D gene. Germline lookup yields CDR1 SGHTA and CDR2 FQGNSA. V lost 0 bases to trimming and J lost 3 bases, with 6 bases between them. The CDR3 is 14 residues long. This CDR3 is CASSLAGPNQPQHF. The CDR3, as DNA: TGTGCCAGCAGCTTAGCAGGGCCCAATCAGCCCCAGCATTTT.

The rearrangement joins TRBV7-9 to TRBJ2-1; D gene ambiguous. Gene TRBJ2-7 matches the end of the DNA better, so the J call may be wrong. CDR3 length: 11 residues. Germline values: CDR1 SEHNR, CDR2 FQNEAQ (reference sequence). In DNA, the CDR3 is TGTGCCAGCAGCTTACAGATCGAGCAGTACTTC. It translates to CASSLQIEQYF.

Details on this clonotype: A much larger clone lies a single base off, so this may be a read error. This chain uses TRBV5-1 with TRBJ2-3, with a weak D call TRBD2 (6 bases). Germline CDR1 SGHRS, CDR2 YFSETQ. This CDR3 has 15 amino acids. Trimming pared 4 bases from V and 5 bases from J, leaving 17 bases between. The CDR3 nucleotides read TGCGCCAGCAGCATGTATGGGGGGAGTGGAGATACGCAGTATTTT. Protein: CASSMYGGSGDTQYF.